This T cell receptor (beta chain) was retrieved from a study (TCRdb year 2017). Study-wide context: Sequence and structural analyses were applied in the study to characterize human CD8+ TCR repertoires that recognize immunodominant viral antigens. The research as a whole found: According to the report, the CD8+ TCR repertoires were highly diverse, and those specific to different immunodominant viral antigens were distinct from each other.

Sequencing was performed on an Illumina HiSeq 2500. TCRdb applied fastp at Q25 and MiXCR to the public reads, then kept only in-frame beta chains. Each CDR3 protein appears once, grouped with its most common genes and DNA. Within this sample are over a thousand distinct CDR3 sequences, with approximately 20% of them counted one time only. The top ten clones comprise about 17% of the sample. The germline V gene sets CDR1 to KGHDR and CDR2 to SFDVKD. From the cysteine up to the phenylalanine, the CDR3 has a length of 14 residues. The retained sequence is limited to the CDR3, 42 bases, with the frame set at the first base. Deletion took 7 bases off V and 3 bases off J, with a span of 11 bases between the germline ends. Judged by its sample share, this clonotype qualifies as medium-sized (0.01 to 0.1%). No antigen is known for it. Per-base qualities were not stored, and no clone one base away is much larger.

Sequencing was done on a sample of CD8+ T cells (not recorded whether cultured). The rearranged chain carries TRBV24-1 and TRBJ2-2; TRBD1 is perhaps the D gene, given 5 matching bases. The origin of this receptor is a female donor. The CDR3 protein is CATSLTTDTGELFF. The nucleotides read TGTGCCACCAGCCTGACGACAGACACCGGGGAGCTGTTTTTT.